These 27 T cell receptor beta chains share one sample of origin, sequenced in a study of T-cell reconstitution after alpha-beta-depleted transplantation in children. Preparation of the TCRbeta library used unique molecular identifiers. TCRdb analysed the PCR reads with MiXCR anew, one entry per CDR3 protein. The top ten hold less than 8% of the sample, which has about 260,000 distinct CDR3 sequences, 7.5% to 9.5% seen once. The source was PBMCs, mostly from graft donor cells, collected 180 days after TCRalphabeta/CD19-depleted stem cell transplant. The receptors come from a male patient between 10 and 17 years old who had a stem cell transplant for acute lymphoblastic leukemia, so the T cells may come from the graft donor.

This clonotype was observed at least ten times. The V call is TRBV19, the J call TRBJ2-7; no clear D gene. The V end lost 3 bases, the J end lost 2 bases, and 11 bases lay between the germline ends. The CDR3 consists of 14 residues. The germline gives CDR1 LNHDA, CDR2 SQIVND (reference sequence). The CDR3 DNA sequence: TGTGCCAGTAGTATGGGCAGCCCAACCTACGAGCAGTACTTC. Amino acids: CASSMGSPTYEQYF.

This clonotype was recorded many times. The chain uses TRBV20-1 and TRBJ2-1; TRBD2 aligns across 11 bases. Germline V gene data show CDR1 as DFQATT and CDR2 as SNEGSKA (reference sequence). Trimming took 5 bases from V and 4 from J; bases not matched to a gene: 4. The CDR3 covers 14 residues. CDR3 amino acids: CSAGTSGNYNEQFF. The DNA for the CDR3 is TGCAGTGCTGGGACTAGCGGAAATTACAATGAGCAGTTCTTC.

The table lists this clonotype with many counts. V and J are TRBV11-2 and TRBJ2-4; D gene uncertain. Trimming took off 4 bases at V and 1 base at J, with 11 bases between the two ends. CDR1 SGHAT and CDR2 FQNNGV come from the germline V gene. The CDR3 length is 15 residues. CDR3 in DNA: TGTGCCAGCAGCTCCCTCAAGGGCGCCAAAAACATTCAGTACTTC. This codes for CASSSLKGAKNIQYF.

This clonotype was seen only a few times. The chain has TRBV5-1 and TRBJ2-5, with unresolved D. Per the germline V gene, CDR1 is SGHRS and CDR2 is YFSETQ. The CDR3 consists of 16 residues. Trimming shortened V by 0 bases and J by 5 bases, and 17 bases separated the two germline ends. This CDR3 reads CASSLAPGPRGETQYF. The CDR3, as DNA: TGCGCCAGCAGCTTGGCCCCGGGCCCCCGTGGGGAGACCCAGTACTTC.

This clonotype was seen at least ten times. The V call is TRBV9, the J call TRBJ1-2; D not resolved. V was cut by 0 bases and J by 1 base, with 10 bases left in between. Per germline, CDR1 SGDLS and CDR2 YYNGEE. The CDR3 contains 15 residues. This CDR3 is CASSVARDVNYGYTF. CDR3 nucleotide sequence: TGTGCCAGCAGCGTAGCACGGGATGTTAACTATGGCTACACCTTC.

In its sample, this clonotype was seen many times. V gene TRBV11-2 combines with J gene TRBJ2-1, with D perhaps given as TRBD1 or TRBD2 (6 bases each). CDR3 length: 17 residues. The V gene lost 2 bases and the J gene lost 7 bases, with 21 bases spanning the gap. Looked up from germline, CDR1 is SGHAT and CDR2 is FQNNGV. This CDR3 is CASSLPRGRTQLNEQFF. The CDR3 DNA is TGTGCCAGCAGCTTACCCCGGGGGCGGACACAGCTGAATGAGCAGTTCTTC. The variable domain in full, completed from reference TRBV11-2 and TRBJ2-1, reads EAGVAQSPRYKIIEKRQSVAFWCNPISGHATLYWYQQILGQGPKLLIQFQNNGVVDDSQLPKDRFSAERLKGVDSTLKIQPAKLEDSAVYLCASSLPRGRTQLNEQFFGPGTRLTVL.

This clonotype was observed at least ten times. The chain carries TRBV10-3 and TRBJ2-2; 7 nucleotides match TRBD2. Looked up from germline, CDR1 is ENHRY and CDR2 is SYGVKD. V lost 5 bases, J lost 4 bases, and 10 bases stayed unmatched. CDR3 length equals 16 residues. In DNA, the CDR3 is TGTGCCATCAGTTTCCTACGGGAGGTGGCCACCGGGGAGCTGTTTTTT. It yields the protein CAISFLREVATGELFF.

This clonotype came up many times. V and J are TRBV29-1 and TRBJ1-5; D ambiguous. Per the germline V gene, CDR1 is SQVTM and CDR2 is ANQGSEA. V shed 7 bases and J shed 5 bases, with 3 bases lying between them. This CDR3 spans 9 amino acids. The chain's CDR3 is CSEDQPQHF. CDR3 in DNA: TGCAGCGAAGATCAGCCCCAGCATTTT.

This clonotype was seen many times. The J gene is TRBJ2-1, the V gene TRBV5-1; the match to TRBD2 covers 8 bases. V dropped 0 bases and J dropped 14; count of bases not matched to a gene: 19. Germline V lookup: CDR1 SGHRS, CDR2 YFSETQ. There are 17 residues in the CDR3. The CDR3 coding sequence is TGCGCCAGCAGCTTGGCCACAGCCCCGGGGGCGGGAGGTTCAAAGTTCTTC. The encoded protein is CASSLATAPGAGGSKFF. Filled out from reference TRBV5-1 and TRBJ2-1, the complete variable domain reads KAGVTQTPRYLIKTRGQQVTLSCSPISGHRSVSWYQQTPGQGLQFLFEYFSETQRNKGNFPGRFSGRQFSNSRSEMNVSTLELGDSALYLCASSLATAPGAGGSKFFGPGTRLTVL.

This clonotype showed up many times. This chain links TRBV7-2 with TRBJ1-2; D is unresolved. Germline V gene sequence: CDR1 SGHTA, CDR2 FQGNSA. The CDR3 loop spans 12 amino acids. V was clipped by 3 bases and J by 5 bases, with 7 bases between them. The CDR3 DNA is TGTGCCAGCAGCTTGACTGCTTATGGCTACACCTTC. Translation gives CASSLTAYGYTF.

This clonotype has at least ten counts. At one end the junction does not follow the germline gene, possibly because of a read error. This sequence joins TRBV7-2 and TRBJ1-4; 7 bases line up with TRBD1. Germline V gene sequence: CDR1 SGHTA, CDR2 FQGNSA. The CDR3 totals 13 residues. The CDR3: CASILARGRVLFF. CDR3 DNA sequence: TGTGCCAGCATCTTAGCAAGGGGGCGCGTACTGTTTTTT.

This clonotype occurred many times. The genes are TRBV29-1 and TRBJ1-2, with 7 bases that match TRBD1. J lost 5 bases, V lost 6 bases, and 18 bases had no gene match. The CDR3 sequence is 16 residues long. Germline loops: CDR1 SQVTM, CDR2 ANQGSEA. The CDR3 spells CSVLAGTVEKGYGYTF. In DNA form, the CDR3 reads TGCAGCGTGCTAGCCGGGACAGTGGAAAAGGGGTATGGCTACACCTTC.

This clonotype came up many times. The chain is built from TRBV5-1 and TRBJ2-3; no reliable D call. Germline lookup yields CDR1 SGHRS and CDR2 YFSETQ. This CDR3 is 17 amino acids long. V was shortened by 1 base and J by 5 bases, with 20 bases between the two germline ends. CDR3 nucleotide sequence: TGCGCCAGCAGCTTGTTCTCCGTGGTGCTAGTCCAAGATACGCAGTATTTT. Residues: CASSLFSVVLVQDTQYF.

Details on this clonotype: A much larger clonotype is one base distant, so this may be a read error. The chain links TRBV5-6 to TRBJ2-7; possible D gene TRBD2, 5 bases. The germline gives CDR1 SGHDT, CDR2 YYEEEE. V lost 4 bases and J 12 bases, leaving 20 bases between the germline ends. The CDR3 sequence is 13 residues long. The CDR3 here is CASSGRAVASLYF. CDR3 DNA sequence: TGTGCCAGCAGCGGGAGAGCGGTCGCCTCTCTGTACTTC.

This clonotype was detected ten times or more. V and J are TRBV2 and TRBJ2-3; 13 bases fit TRBD2. Germline trimming cut 6 bases from V and 2 bases from J; bases unmatched to any gene: 8. The CDR3 sequence is 17 residues long. Looked up from germline, CDR1 is SNHLY and CDR2 is FYNNEI. This CDR3 reads CASRTKLAGGYTDTQYF. The CDR3 DNA reads TGTGCCAGCAGGACCAAACTAGCGGGAGGGTACACAGATACGCAGTATTTT.

This clonotype was found many times. This chain uses TRBV3-1 with TRBJ2-2, with 11 nucleotides matching TRBD2. The V gene's germline CDR1 is LGHDT and CDR2 YNNKEL (reference sequence). The V gene end was trimmed by 0 bases and the J gene end by 5 bases; junction bases not matched to a gene: 5. This CDR3 has 17 residues. The CDR3, as DNA: TGTGCCAGCAGCCAAGATTTTAGCGGGAGGGAAACCGGGGAGCTGTTTTTT. Translated, it gives CASSQDFSGRETGELFF.

Ten or more counts support this clonotype. The chain is built from TRBV5-1 and TRBJ2-1; 7 nucleotides match TRBD1. The V gene's germline CDR1 is SGHRS and CDR2 YFSETQ. This CDR3 contains 12 residues. V shed 2 bases, J shed 15 bases, and the junction held 8 bases outside the gene matches. CDR3 loop: CASSLETGRRFF. The CDR3 DNA reads as TGCGCCAGCAGCTTAGAGACAGGGCGGCGGTTCTTC.

This clonotype was counted a few times. This chain connects TRBV24-1 to TRBJ2-3, with TRBD2 matching over 7 bases. J gave up 8 bases and V 0 bases, and 1 base lay outside the gene matches. Germline CDR1 is KGHDR and CDR2 is SFDVKD. This CDR3 has 13 residues. CDR3 in amino acids: CATSDLWGGTQYF. The CDR3 bases are TGTGCCACCAGTGATTTGTGGGGGGGTACGCAGTATTTT.

This clonotype was found many times. The gene calls are TRBV5-1 and TRBJ2-5; D possibly corresponds to TRBD2 (6 bases). The CDR3 has 14 amino acids. Looked up from germline, CDR1 is SGHRS and CDR2 is YFSETQ. Trimming took off 1 base at V and 5 bases at J, with 12 bases between the two ends. The CDR3 loop is CASSLTGVRETQYF. CDR3 bases: TGCGCCAGCAGCTTGACGGGAGTCAGGGAGACCCAGTACTTC.

The sample holds many counts of this clonotype. The chain couples TRBV12-3 or TRBV12-4 to TRBJ2-2, with no clear D. CDR3 length equals 14 residues. The V and J ends lost 5 bases and 3 bases respectively, with 10 bases between them. The CDR3 DNA reads TGTGCCAGCAGTCGGTTCAAGGACACCGGGGAGCTGTTTTTT. This sequence encodes CASSRFKDTGELFF.

In its sample, this clonotype was seen many times. Likely a read error: the CDR3 ends without its conserved phenylalanine or tryptophan. The limits of the CDR3 on the DNA are not certain, so only TCRdb's listed CDR3 is given. The V and J genes are TRBV6-6 and TRBJ2-3; TRBD2 reflects the table's D call only, with no check against the DNA. CDR1 MNHNY and CDR2 SVGAGI come from the germline V gene (reference sequence). The CDR3 numbers 9 amino acids, ends counted. CDR3 sequence: CASSYRADR.

This clonotype appeared many times. Here the CDR3 DNA reads TGTGCCAGCAGGCGCCGGGCAGGCGGAACCGGGGAGCTGTTTTTT. Translation gives CASRRRAGGTGELFF. This sequence joins TRBV6-1 and TRBJ2-2; no clear D. CDR1 is MNHNS, CDR2 SASEGT, per germline. Deletions cut 6 bases from V and 5 bases from J, with 16 bases between. The CDR3 totals 15 residues.

Ten or more counts support this clonotype. The rearrangement joins TRBV10-2 to TRBJ1-6; 10 bases match TRBD1. CDR3 length equals 17 residues. J gave up 0 bases and V 6 bases, and 5 bases lay outside the gene matches. From germline, CDR1 is WSHSY and CDR2 SAAADI. The CDR3 here is CASRLGQGSSYNSPLHF. DNA for the CDR3: TGCGCCAGCAGACTGGGACAGGGGAGCTCCTATAATTCACCCCTCCACTTT.

This clonotype has at least ten counts. The chain links TRBV9 to TRBJ2-1; 7 positions agree with TRBD2. CDR1 and CDR2 (germline): SGDLS, YYNGEE. This CDR3 spans 16 amino acids. V lost 3 bases to trimming and J lost 5 bases; unmatched junction nucleotides: 11. CDR3 sequence: CASSARLALGNNEQFF. The CDR3, as DNA: TGTGCCAGCAGCGCCCGACTAGCCCTTGGTAACAATGAGCAGTTCTTC.

This clonotype was seen a handful of times. The chain combines TRBV19 with TRBJ2-1; D remains ambiguous. Germline V gives CDR1 LNHDA, CDR2 SQIVND (reference sequence). V was clipped by 6 bases and J by 6 bases, with 18 bases between them. This CDR3 has 15 residues. For the CDR3, the DNA is TGTGCCAGTAGCCTTAGTCCCAGCATCCGCAATGAGCAGTTCTTC. It yields the protein CASSLSPSIRNEQFF.

This clonotype was seen many times. V is TRBV7-8 and J is TRBJ2-1; D possibly corresponds to TRBD2 (5 bases). Trimming took off 4 bases at V and 5 bases at J, with 21 bases between the two ends. The CDR3 has 17 residues. Per germline, CDR1 SGHVS and CDR2 FQNEAQ. The CDR3 loop reads CASSSDQRQDWDNEQFF. CDR3 nucleotide sequence: TGTGCCAGCAGCTCTGACCAGAGGCAGGACTGGGACAATGAGCAGTTCTTC. Full variable domain (remainder filled in from reference TRBV7-8 and TRBJ2-1): GAGVSQSPRYKVAKRGQDVALRCDPISGHVSLFWYQQALGQGPEFLTYFQNEAQLDKSGLPSDRFFAERPEGSVSTLKIQRTQQEDSAVYLCASSSDQRQDWDNEQFFGPGTRLTVL.

There are many counts of this clonotype. J is TRBJ2-1 and V is TRBV20-1; D remains ambiguous. This CDR3 is 15 amino acids long. V lost 0 bases and J lost 7, with 16 bases in between. Germline V gene data show CDR1 as DFQATT and CDR2 as SNEGSKA (reference sequence). CDR3 loop: CSARDHAYLGNEQFF. CDR3 nucleotides: TGCAGTGCTAGAGATCACGCGTACCTCGGGAATGAGCAGTTCTTC.